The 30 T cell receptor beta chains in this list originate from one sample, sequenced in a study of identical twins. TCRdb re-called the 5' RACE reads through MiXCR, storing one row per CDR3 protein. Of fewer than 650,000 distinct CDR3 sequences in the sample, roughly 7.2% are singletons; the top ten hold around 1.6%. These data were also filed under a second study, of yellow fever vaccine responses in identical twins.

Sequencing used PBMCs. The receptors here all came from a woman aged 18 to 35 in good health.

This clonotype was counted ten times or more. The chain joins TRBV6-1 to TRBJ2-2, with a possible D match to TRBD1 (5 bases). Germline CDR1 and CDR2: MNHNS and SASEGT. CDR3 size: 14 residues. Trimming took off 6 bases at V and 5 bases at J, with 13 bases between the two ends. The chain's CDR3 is CASRSPRGTGELFF. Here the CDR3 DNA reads TGTGCCAGCAGATCACCTAGGGGTACCGGGGAGCTGTTTTTT.

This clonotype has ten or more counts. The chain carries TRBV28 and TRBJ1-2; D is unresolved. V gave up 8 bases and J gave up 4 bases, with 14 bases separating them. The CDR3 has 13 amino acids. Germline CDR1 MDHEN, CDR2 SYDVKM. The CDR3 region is CASGKEWGYGYTF. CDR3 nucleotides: TGTGCCAGCGGAAAAGAATGGGGCTATGGCTACACCTTC.

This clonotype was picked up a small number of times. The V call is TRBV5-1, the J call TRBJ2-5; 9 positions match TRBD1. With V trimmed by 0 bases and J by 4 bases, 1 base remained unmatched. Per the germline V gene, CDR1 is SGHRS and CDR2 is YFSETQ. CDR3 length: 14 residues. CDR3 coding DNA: TGCGCCAGCAGCTTGGAGACAGGGGGAGAGACCCAGTACTTC. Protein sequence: CASSLETGGETQYF. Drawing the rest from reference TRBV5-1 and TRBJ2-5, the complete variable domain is KAGVTQTPRYLIKTRGQQVTLSCSPISGHRSVSWYQQTPGQGLQFLFEYFSETQRNKGNFPGRFSGRQFSNSRSEMNVSTLELGDSALYLCASSLETGGETQYFGPGTRLLVL.

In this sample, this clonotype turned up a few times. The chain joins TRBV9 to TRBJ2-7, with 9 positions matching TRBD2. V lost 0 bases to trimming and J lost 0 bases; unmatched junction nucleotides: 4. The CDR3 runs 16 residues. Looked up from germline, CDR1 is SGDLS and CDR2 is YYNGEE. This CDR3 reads CASSVGLAGSSYEQYF. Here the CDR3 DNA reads TGTGCCAGCAGCGTAGGGCTAGCGGGAAGCTCCTACGAGCAGTACTTC. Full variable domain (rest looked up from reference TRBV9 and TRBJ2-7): DSGVTQTPKHLITATGQRVTLRCSPRSGDLSVYWYQQSLDQGLQFLIQYYNGEERAKGNILERFSAQQFPDLHSELNLSSLELGDSALYFCASSVGLAGSSYEQYFGPGTRLTVT.

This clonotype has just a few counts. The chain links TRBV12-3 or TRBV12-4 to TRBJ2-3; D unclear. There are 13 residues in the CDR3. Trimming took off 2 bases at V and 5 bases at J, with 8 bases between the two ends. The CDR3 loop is CASSLLGLDTQYF. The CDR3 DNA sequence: TGTGCCAGCAGTTTATTAGGTTTAGATACGCAGTATTTT.

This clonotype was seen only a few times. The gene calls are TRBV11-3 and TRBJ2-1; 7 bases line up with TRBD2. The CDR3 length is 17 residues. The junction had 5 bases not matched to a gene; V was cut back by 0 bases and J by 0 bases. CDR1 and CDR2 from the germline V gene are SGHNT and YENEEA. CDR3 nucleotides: TGTGCCAGCAGCTTAGATCGCCCGGGAGGCTCCTACAATGAGCAGTTCTTC. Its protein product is CASSLDRPGGSYNEQFF.

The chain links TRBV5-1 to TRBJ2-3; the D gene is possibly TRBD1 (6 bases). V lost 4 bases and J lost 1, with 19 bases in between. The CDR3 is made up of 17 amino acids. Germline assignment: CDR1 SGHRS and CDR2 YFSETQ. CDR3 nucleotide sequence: TGCGCCAGCAGCAGCCCCAGGGGCCGACCTGGCACAGATACGCAGTATTTT. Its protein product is CASSSPRGRPGTDTQYF.

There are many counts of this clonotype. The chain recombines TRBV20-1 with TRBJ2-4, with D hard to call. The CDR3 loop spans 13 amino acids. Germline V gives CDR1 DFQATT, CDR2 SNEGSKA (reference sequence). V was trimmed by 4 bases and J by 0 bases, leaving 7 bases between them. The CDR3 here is CSATDVAKNIQYF. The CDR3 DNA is TGCAGTGCTACGGACGTAGCCAAAAACATTCAGTACTTC.

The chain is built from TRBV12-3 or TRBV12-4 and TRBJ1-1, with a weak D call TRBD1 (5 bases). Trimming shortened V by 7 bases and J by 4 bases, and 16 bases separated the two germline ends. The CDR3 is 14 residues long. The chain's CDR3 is CASTPRGGSTEAFF. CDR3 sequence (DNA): TGTGCCAGCACTCCGCGGGGGGGAAGCACTGAAGCTTTCTTT.

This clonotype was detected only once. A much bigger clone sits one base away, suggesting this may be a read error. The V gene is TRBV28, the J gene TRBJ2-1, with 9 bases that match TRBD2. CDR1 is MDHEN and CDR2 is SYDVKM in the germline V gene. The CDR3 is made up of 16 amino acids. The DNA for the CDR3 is TGTGCCAGCAGAGCGGGAGGAATTGTTTCCTACAATGAGCAGTCCTTC. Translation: CASRAGGIVSYNEQSF.

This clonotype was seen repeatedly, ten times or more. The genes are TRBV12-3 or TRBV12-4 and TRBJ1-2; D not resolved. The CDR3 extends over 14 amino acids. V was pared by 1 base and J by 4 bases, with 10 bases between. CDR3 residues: CASSLGAGSYGYTF. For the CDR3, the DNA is TGTGCCAGCAGTTTAGGTGCGGGAAGCTATGGCTACACCTTC.

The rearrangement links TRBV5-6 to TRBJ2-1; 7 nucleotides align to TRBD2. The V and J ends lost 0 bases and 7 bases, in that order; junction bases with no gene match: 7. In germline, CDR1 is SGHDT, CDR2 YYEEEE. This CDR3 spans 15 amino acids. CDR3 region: CASSLGGGVSNEQFF. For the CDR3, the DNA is TGTGCCAGCAGCTTGGGGGGGGGTGTTTCGAATGAGCAGTTCTTC.

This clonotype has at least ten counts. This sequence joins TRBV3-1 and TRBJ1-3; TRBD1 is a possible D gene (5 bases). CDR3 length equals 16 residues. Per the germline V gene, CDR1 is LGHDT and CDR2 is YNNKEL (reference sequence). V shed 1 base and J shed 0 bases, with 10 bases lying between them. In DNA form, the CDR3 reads TGTGCCAGCAGCCAAGGGGGACGCAGCTCTGGAAACACCATATATTTT. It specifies CASSQGGRSSGNTIYF. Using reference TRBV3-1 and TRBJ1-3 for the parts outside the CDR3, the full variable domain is DTAVSQTPKYLVTQMGNDKSIKCEQNLGHDTMYWYKQDSKKFLKIMFSYNNKELIINETVPNRFSPKSPDKAHLNLHINSLELGDSAVYFCASSQGGRSSGNTIYFGEGSWLTVV.

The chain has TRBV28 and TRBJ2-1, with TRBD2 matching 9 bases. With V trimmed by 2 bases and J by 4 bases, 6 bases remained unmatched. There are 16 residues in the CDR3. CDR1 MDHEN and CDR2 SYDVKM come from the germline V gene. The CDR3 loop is CASSLPRLAEYNEQFF. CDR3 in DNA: TGTGCCAGCAGTTTACCCAGACTAGCGGAGTACAATGAGCAGTTCTTC.

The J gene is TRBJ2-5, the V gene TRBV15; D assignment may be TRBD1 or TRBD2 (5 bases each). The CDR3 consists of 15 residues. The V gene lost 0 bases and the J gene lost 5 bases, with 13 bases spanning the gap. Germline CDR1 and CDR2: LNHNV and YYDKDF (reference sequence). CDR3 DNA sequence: TGTGCCACCAGCAGAGATTGGGGGACGGGGGAGACCCAGTACTTC. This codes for CATSRDWGTGETQYF.

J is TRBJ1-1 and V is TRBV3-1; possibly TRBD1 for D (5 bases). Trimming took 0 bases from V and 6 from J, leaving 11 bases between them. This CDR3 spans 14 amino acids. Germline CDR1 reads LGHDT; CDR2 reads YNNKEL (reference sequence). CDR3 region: CASSQDASGAEAFF. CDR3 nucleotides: TGTGCCAGCAGCCAAGATGCGTCGGGGGCTGAAGCTTTCTTT.

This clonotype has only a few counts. The chain's CDR3 is CSARGQGPDTQYF. CDR3 nucleotides: TGCAGTGCTAGAGGGCAGGGCCCAGATACGCAGTATTTT. The chain uses TRBV20-1 and TRBJ2-3; possibly TRBD1 for D (5 bases). This CDR3 is built from 13 residues. Trimming stripped 1 base from V and 4 bases from J, with 9 bases between. The germline gives CDR1 DFQATT, CDR2 SNEGSKA (reference sequence).

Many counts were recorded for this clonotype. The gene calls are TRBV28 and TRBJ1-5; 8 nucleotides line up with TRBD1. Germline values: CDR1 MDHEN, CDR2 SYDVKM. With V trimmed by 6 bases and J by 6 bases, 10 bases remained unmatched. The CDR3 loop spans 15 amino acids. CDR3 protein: CASSPDRVMGQPQHF. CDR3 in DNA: TGTGCCAGCAGCCCGGACAGGGTGATGGGTCAGCCCCAGCATTTT.

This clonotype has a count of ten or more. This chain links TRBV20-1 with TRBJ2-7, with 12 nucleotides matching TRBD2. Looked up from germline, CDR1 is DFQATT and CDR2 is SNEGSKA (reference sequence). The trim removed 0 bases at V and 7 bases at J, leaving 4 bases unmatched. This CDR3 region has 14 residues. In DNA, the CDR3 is TGCAGTGCTAGAGACCTAGCGGGAGGGGGGGAGCAGTACTTC. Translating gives CSARDLAGGGEQYF.

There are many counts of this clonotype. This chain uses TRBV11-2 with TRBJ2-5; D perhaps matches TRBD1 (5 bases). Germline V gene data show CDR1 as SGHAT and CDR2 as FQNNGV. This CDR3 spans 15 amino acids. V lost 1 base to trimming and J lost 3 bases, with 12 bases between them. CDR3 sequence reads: CASSLVTGGEETQYF. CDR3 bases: TGTGCCAGCAGCTTAGTCACAGGTGGCGAAGAGACCCAGTACTTC.

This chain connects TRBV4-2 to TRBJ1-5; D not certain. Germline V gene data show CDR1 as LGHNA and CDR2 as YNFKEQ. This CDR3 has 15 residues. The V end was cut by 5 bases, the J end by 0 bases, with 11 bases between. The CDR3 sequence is CASSGSMVSNQPQHF. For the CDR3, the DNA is TGTGCCAGCAGCGGAAGCATGGTTAGCAATCAGCCCCAGCATTTT.

CDR3 nucleotides: TGTGCCAGCAGCTTAGACGGGGCAGGGGTACGAGGTGGGGCCAACGTCCTGACTTTC. Residues: CASSLDGAGVRGGANVLTF. The chain is built from TRBV11-2 and TRBJ2-6; weak D call: TRBD1 (6 bases). The CDR3 loop spans 19 amino acids. Trimming shortened V by 0 bases and J by 3 bases, and 18 bases separated the two germline ends. CDR1 is SGHAT and CDR2 is FQNNGV in the germline V gene.

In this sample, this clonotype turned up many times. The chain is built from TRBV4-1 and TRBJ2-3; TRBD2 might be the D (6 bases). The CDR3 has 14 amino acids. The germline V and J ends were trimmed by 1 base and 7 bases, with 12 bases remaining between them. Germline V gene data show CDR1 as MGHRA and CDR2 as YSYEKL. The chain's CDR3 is CASSQGFSGNTQYF. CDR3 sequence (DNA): TGCGCCAGCAGCCAAGGGTTTAGCGGCAATACGCAGTATTTT.

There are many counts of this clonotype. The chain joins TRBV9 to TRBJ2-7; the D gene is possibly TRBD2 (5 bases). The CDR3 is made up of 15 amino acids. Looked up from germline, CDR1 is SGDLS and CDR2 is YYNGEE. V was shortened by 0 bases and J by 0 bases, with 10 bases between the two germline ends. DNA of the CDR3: TGTGCCAGCAGCGTAGCAGCGGACTTCTCCTACGAGCAGTACTTC. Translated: CASSVAADFSYEQYF.

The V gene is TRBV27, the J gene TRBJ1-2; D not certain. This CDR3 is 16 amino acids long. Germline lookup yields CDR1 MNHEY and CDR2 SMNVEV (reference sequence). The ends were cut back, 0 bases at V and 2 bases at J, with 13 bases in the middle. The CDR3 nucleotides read TGTGCCAGCAGTTTATCGGCCTTGATTGGGAACTATGGCTACACCTTC. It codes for CASSLSALIGNYGYTF.

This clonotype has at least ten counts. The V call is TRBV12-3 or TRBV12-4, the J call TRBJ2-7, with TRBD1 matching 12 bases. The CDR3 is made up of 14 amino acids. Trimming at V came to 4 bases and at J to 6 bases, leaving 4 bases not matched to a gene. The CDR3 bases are TGTGCCAGCAGTTCCGGGACAGGGGGCCGCGAGCAGTACGTC. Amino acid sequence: CASSSGTGGREQYV.

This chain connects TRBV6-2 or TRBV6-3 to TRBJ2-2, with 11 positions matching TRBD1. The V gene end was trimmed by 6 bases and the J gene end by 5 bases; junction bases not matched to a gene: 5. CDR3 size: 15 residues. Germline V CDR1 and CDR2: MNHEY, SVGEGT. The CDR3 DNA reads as TGTGCCAGCAGGTGGGACAGGGGGAGTACCGGGGAGCTGTTTTTT. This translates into CASRWDRGSTGELFF.

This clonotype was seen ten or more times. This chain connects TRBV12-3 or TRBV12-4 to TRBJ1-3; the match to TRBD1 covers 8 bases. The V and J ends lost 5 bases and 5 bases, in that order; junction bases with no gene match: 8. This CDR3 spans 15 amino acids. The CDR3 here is CASSPRGQGRNTIYF. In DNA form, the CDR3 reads TGTGCCAGCAGTCCCCGCGGACAGGGTCGAAACACCATATATTTT.

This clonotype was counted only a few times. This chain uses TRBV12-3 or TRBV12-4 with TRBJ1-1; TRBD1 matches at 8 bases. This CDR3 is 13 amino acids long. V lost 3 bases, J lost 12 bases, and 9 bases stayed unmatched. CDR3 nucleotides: TGTGCCAGCAGTTTCAGGGGGCTGGGCGCTTCTTTCTTT. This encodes CASSFRGLGASFF.

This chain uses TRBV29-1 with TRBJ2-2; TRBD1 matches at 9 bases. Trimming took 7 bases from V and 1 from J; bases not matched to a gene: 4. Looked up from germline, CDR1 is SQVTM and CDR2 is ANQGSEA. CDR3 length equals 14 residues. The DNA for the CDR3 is TGCAGCGCCAAGGACAGGGGGAACACCGGGGAGCTGTTTTTT. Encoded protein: CSAKDRGNTGELFF.